The rows below give T cell receptor beta chains drawn from one sample of a study of T-cell reconstitution after alpha-beta-depleted transplantation in children. TCRdb re-called the PCR reads through MiXCR, storing one row per CDR3 protein. The table lists some 150,000 distinct CDR3 sequences, 8.5% to 10% of them singletons. The sample was PBMCs, mostly from graft donor cells, taken 180 days after TCRalphabeta/CD19-depleted stem cell transplant. The receptors stem from a female patient aged 2-15 years who had a stem cell transplant for congenital amegakaryocytic thrombocytopenia, so the T cells may come from the graft donor. Each CDR3 is given with its conserved first and last residue. A D gene is named only where the DNA matches it firmly. A clone size is listed for some rows: how often the clone was seen (once, few, many), or a class if it is expanded.

j_gene: TRBJ2-5
abundance: many
v_gene: TRBV9
d_gene: -
CDR3aa: CASSSRGRETQYF
CDR3nt: TGTGCCAGCAGTTCCCGGGGGCGAGAGACCCAGTACTTC

j_gene: TRBJ1-1
abundance: -
v_gene: TRBV7-2
d_gene: -
CDR3aa: CASSNRVGRNTEAFF
CDR3nt: TGTGCCAGCAGCAATAGGGTGGGAAGGAACACTGAAGCTTTCTTT

j_gene: TRBJ2-5
abundance: many
v_gene: TRBV25-1
d_gene: -
CDR3aa: CASSEYKFRGGEYQETQYF
CDR3nt: TGTGCCAGCAGTGAATATAAATTTCGTGGAGGGGAGTACCAAGAGACCCAGTACTTC

j_gene: TRBJ2-1
abundance: many
v_gene: TRBV5-1
d_gene: TRBD2
CDR3aa: CANIAGVSYNEQFF
CDR3nt: TGCGCCAACATAGCGGGAGTCTCCTACAATGAGCAGTTCTTC

j_gene: TRBJ2-3
abundance: few
v_gene: TRBV23-1
d_gene: -
CDR3aa: CASSQSIHTDTQYF
CDR3nt: TGCGCCAGCAGTCAATCGATCCACACAGATACGCAGTATTTT

j_gene: TRBJ1-3
abundance: few
v_gene: TRBV7-2
d_gene: -
CDR3aa: CASSLVGPIGNTIYF
CDR3nt: TGTGCCAGCAGCTTAGTCGGACCGATTGGAAACACCATATATTTT

j_gene: TRBJ1-4
abundance: many
v_gene: TRBV20-1
d_gene: -
CDR3aa: CSARPAGEKLFF
CDR3nt: TGCAGTGCTAGGCCCGCGGGTGAAAAACTGTTTTTT

j_gene: TRBJ2-7
abundance: -
v_gene: TRBV20-1
d_gene: -
CDR3aa: CSATTGLRNYEQYF
CDR3nt: TGCAGTGCCACGACGGGACTCAGAAACTACGAGCAGTACTTC

j_gene: TRBJ1-2
abundance: many
v_gene: TRBV20-1
d_gene: TRBD1
CDR3aa: CSATSTGRVYGYTF
CDR3nt: TGCAGTGCTACTTCGACAGGGAGAGTCTATGGCTACACCTTC

j_gene: TRBJ1-1
abundance: many
v_gene: TRBV29-1
d_gene: -
CDR3aa: CSVGSGVFTEAFF
CDR3nt: TGCAGCGTTGGTTCCGGGGTATTCACTGAAGCTTTCTTT

j_gene: TRBJ2-7
abundance: few
v_gene: TRBV20-1
d_gene: -
CDR3aa: CSARDPRRGLNSLTYEQYF
CDR3nt: TGCAGTGCTAGAGATCCGCGGAGGGGGCTGAACTCACTTACCTACGAGCAGTACTTC

j_gene: TRBJ2-7
abundance: many
v_gene: TRBV6-2/TRBV6-3
d_gene: -
CDR3aa: CASGTTYEQYF
CDR3nt: TGTGCCAGCGGTACAACCTACGAGCAGTACTTC

j_gene: TRBJ1-6
abundance: -
v_gene: TRBV20-1
d_gene: -
CDR3aa: CSAVPWGGNSPLHF
CDR3nt: TGCAGTGCTGTTCCGTGGGGGGGAAACTCACCCCTCCACTTT

j_gene: TRBJ2-3
abundance: few
v_gene: TRBV5-1
d_gene: -
CDR3aa: CASSLTAPTRGTDTQYF
CDR3nt: TGCGCCAGCAGCTTGACGGCGCCCACTAGGGGGACAGATACGCAGTATTTT

j_gene: TRBJ2-5
abundance: many
v_gene: TRBV5-1
d_gene: TRBD1
CDR3aa: CASSVPRTGGNQETQYF
CDR3nt: TGCGCCAGCAGCGTCCCGAGGACAGGGGGCAACCAAGAGACCCAGTACTTC

j_gene: TRBJ1-5
abundance: many
v_gene: TRBV5-1
d_gene: -
CDR3aa: CASSLGLGDQPQHF
CDR3nt: TGCGCCAGCAGCTTGGGGCTCGGGGACCAGCCCCAGCATTTT

j_gene: TRBJ2-3
abundance: many
v_gene: TRBV28
d_gene: TRBD1
CDR3aa: CASRSPGTGGIFTQYF
CDR3nt: TGTGCCAGCAGGTCCCCCGGGACAGGGGGCATTTTTACGCAGTATTTT

j_gene: TRBJ2-1
abundance: many
v_gene: TRBV29-1
d_gene: TRBD2
CDR3aa: CSVEKAGEFYNEQFF
CDR3nt: TGCAGCGTTGAAAAAGCGGGAGAATTCTACAATGAGCAGTTCTTC

j_gene: TRBJ2-5
abundance: many
v_gene: TRBV12-3/TRBV12-4
d_gene: -
CDR3aa: CASRPGLSSETQYF
CDR3nt: TGTGCCAGCAGACCCGGGTTATCCTCAGAGACCCAGTACTTC

j_gene: TRBJ2-5
abundance: many
v_gene: TRBV10-3
d_gene: -
CDR3aa: CAISDPGPQETQYF
CDR3nt: TGTGCCATCAGTGACCCCGGGCCTCAAGAGACCCAGTACTTC

j_gene: TRBJ1-1
abundance: many
v_gene: TRBV5-1
d_gene: -
CDR3aa: CASSLVNAAEAFF
CDR3nt: TGCGCCAGCAGCTTGGTCAACGCGGCTGAAGCTTTCTTT

j_gene: TRBJ2-7
abundance: -
v_gene: TRBV20-1
d_gene: -
CDR3aa: CSARDLYDRGEQYF
CDR3nt: TGCAGTGCTAGAGATCTCTATGACAGAGGCGAGCAGTACTTC

j_gene: TRBJ2-3
abundance: many
v_gene: TRBV10-3
d_gene: TRBD2
CDR3aa: CAISEWSVGLAVPDTQYF
CDR3nt: TGTGCCATCAGTGAGTGGAGTGTGGGACTAGCGGTCCCAGATACGCAGTATTTT

j_gene: TRBJ2-6
abundance: many
v_gene: TRBV6-6
d_gene: TRBD2
CDR3aa: CASISNLGLAGVNPGANVLTF
CDR3nt: TGTGCCAGCATTTCAAACCTAGGGCTAGCGGGAGTGAACCCTGGGGCCAACGTCCTGACTTTC

j_gene: TRBJ2-3
abundance: many
v_gene: TRBV9
d_gene: TRBD2
CDR3aa: CASSVSLAGLSDTQYF
CDR3nt: TGTGCCAGCAGCGTATCTCTAGCGGGCTTATCAGATACGCAGTATTTT

j_gene: TRBJ2-3
abundance: many
v_gene: TRBV6-1
d_gene: -
CDR3aa: CASSLRLGFTGTQYF
CDR3nt: TGTGCCAGCAGCTTGAGGCTAGGGTTCACGGGTACGCAGTATTTT

j_gene: TRBJ2-7
abundance: -
v_gene: TRBV18
d_gene: -
CDR3aa: CASSPPRSGGLSYEQYF
CDR3nt: TGTGCCAGCTCACCTCCGAGGAGTGGGGGGCTTTCCTACGAGCAGTACTTC

j_gene: TRBJ2-1
abundance: few
v_gene: TRBV30
d_gene: -
CDR3aa: CAWGDNEQFF
CDR3nt: TGTGCCTGGGGTGACAATGAGCAGTTCTTC

j_gene: TRBJ1-2
abundance: few
v_gene: TRBV7-9
d_gene: -
CDR3aa: CASSLAGVKRGPLGYTF
CDR3nt: TGTGCCAGCAGCTTAGCAGGGGTGAAGCGGGGCCCTTTGGGCTACACCTTC

j_gene: TRBJ2-3
abundance: many
v_gene: TRBV5-1
d_gene: -
CDR3aa: CASSLNPGGNTDTQYF
CDR3nt: TGCGCCAGCAGCTTGAATCCCGGCGGGAACACAGATACGCAGTATTTT

j_gene: TRBJ2-5
abundance: many
v_gene: TRBV11-2
d_gene: TRBD1
CDR3aa: CASTMTGPSVAQYF
CDR3nt: TGTGCCAGCACCATGACAGGGCCCTCGGTGGCCCAGTACTTC

j_gene: TRBJ2-7
abundance: few
v_gene: TRBV7-7
d_gene: TRBD2
CDR3aa: CASSSDGTSDEQYF
CDR3nt: TGTGCCAGCAGCTCGGATGGGACTAGCGACGAGCAGTACTTC

j_gene: TRBJ2-1
abundance: -
v_gene: TRBV6-5
d_gene: -
CDR3aa: CASSSGYRRAYNEQFF
CDR3nt: TGTGCCAGCAGTTCCGGGTATAGGCGGGCTTACAATGAGCAGTTCTTC

j_gene: TRBJ2-5
abundance: many
v_gene: TRBV10-3
d_gene: TRBD2
CDR3aa: CAISGGLEETQYF
CDR3nt: TGTGCCATCAGTGGGGGACTAGAAGAGACCCAGTACTTC

j_gene: TRBJ2-4
abundance: -
v_gene: TRBV27
d_gene: -
CDR3aa: CASSPLPGTTSLAKNIQYF
CDR3nt: TGTGCCAGCAGTCCCCTCCCCGGGACGACTTCTCTAGCCAAAAACATTCAGTACTTC

j_gene: TRBJ1-4
abundance: few
v_gene: TRBV7-6
d_gene: -
CDR3aa: CASSLVAGIREKLFF
CDR3nt: TGTGCCAGCAGCTTAGTAGCCGGGATTCGCGAAAAACTGTTTTTT

j_gene: TRBJ2-7
abundance: -
v_gene: TRBV20-1
d_gene: TRBD2
CDR3aa: CSARSGGEQYF
CDR3nt: TGCAGTGCTAGGAGCGGGGGCGAGCAGTACTTC

j_gene: TRBJ1-2
abundance: few
v_gene: TRBV20-1
d_gene: -
CDR3aa: CSAILPSLYGYTF
CDR3nt: TGCAGTGCTATTCTCCCCTCCCTCTATGGCTACACCTTC

j_gene: TRBJ2-7
abundance: few
v_gene: TRBV5-1
d_gene: TRBD1
CDR3aa: CASSLQGAEEQYF
CDR3nt: TGCGCCAGCAGCTTGCAGGGGGCAGAGGAGCAGTACTTC

j_gene: TRBJ2-1
abundance: few
v_gene: TRBV6-5
d_gene: TRBD2
CDR3aa: CASSYLHSGSPNEQFF
CDR3nt: TGTGCCAGCAGTTATCTCCATAGCGGGAGCCCCAATGAGCAGTTCTTC

j_gene: TRBJ1-6
abundance: many
v_gene: TRBV7-8
d_gene: -
CDR3aa: CASSLGGQSLLHF
CDR3nt: TGTGCCAGCAGCTTAGGGGGTCAGTCCCTCCTCCACTTT

j_gene: TRBJ1-5
abundance: few
v_gene: TRBV7-3
d_gene: -
CDR3aa: CASSTTLTTEVQPQHF
CDR3nt: TGTGCCAGCAGCACCACCTTAACGACGGAGGTTCAGCCCCAGCATTTT

j_gene: TRBJ1-2
abundance: many
v_gene: TRBV20-1
d_gene: -
CDR3aa: CSAPAWTSSNYGYTF
CDR3nt: TGCAGTGCCCCCGCTTGGACAAGCTCTAACTATGGCTACACCTTC

j_gene: TRBJ1-2
abundance: many
v_gene: TRBV7-9
d_gene: TRBD1
CDR3aa: CASSGGGSYGYTF
CDR3nt: TGTGCCAGCAGCGGAGGGGGCTCTTATGGCTACACCTTC

j_gene: TRBJ2-4
abundance: -
v_gene: TRBV15
d_gene: TRBD1
CDR3aa: CATSRDRLEGTGVGIQYF
CDR3nt: TGTGCCACCAGCAGAGATAGATTAGAAGGGACAGGGGTGGGCATTCAGTACTTC